The clone carrying this T cell receptor beta chain was recorded once. The antigen remains undetermined. V lost 4 bases and J 6 bases, leaving 26 bases between the germline ends. The germline gives CDR1 SGHNT, CDR2 YYREEE (reference sequence). The CDR3 covers 17 residues. The data were obtained in a study of beta chain features in type 1 diabetes. Study-wide points: Insertion counts at VDJ junctions were lower in type 1 diabetes patients, who also showed more deletions there. All four CD4+ subsets from Type 1 diabetes patients carried moderately but significantly shorter TCRB CDR3s.

Isolated RNA was reverse transcribed in full, so expressed TCRB transcripts were sequenced. TCRdb keeps only in-frame clones here, not all; method: immunoSEQ multiplex PCR. The table has about 250,000 clones, around 14% seen once; the top ten hold around 0.03%. This clonotype originated in a woman between 35 and 50 years old in good health. The sequenced sample consisted of naive CD4+ T cells from blood. The V call is TRBV5-4, the J call TRBJ2-7, with D possibly TRBD1 on 6 matching bases. The CDR3 here is CASSQGLTGLISSEQYF. The CDR3 DNA reads TGTGCCAGCAGCCAGGGGCTGACAGGTCTAATCTCATCCGAGCAGTACTTC.